The 10 T cell receptor beta chains in this list originate from one sample, sequenced in a study of cytomegalovirus exposure and HLA in healthy donors. 13 Jbeta primers and 60 Vbeta primers were used for the PCR. The data were produced by immunoSEQ multiplex PCR, yet TCRdb's version contains in-frame clones alone and is incomplete. The data contain tens of thousands of clones, roughly 80% of them singletons. The sample consisted of PBMCs. The receptors were sampled from a man aged 35 to 55 in good health and CMV-seronegative.

V usage is TRBV4-3 and J usage is TRBJ1-5; D gene uncertain. The CDR3 loop spans 15 amino acids. The germline V gene has CDR1 LGHNA and CDR2 YSLEER. Deletions cut 0 bases from V and 2 bases from J, with 8 bases between. The CDR3 coding sequence is TGCGCCAGCAGCCAAGATGGCAGTCGCAATCAGCCCCAGCATTTT. Residues: CASSQDGSRNQPQHF.

The chain links TRBV5-4 to TRBJ2-7; D perhaps matches TRBD2 (6 bases). Germline V lookup: CDR1 SGHNT, CDR2 YYREEE (reference sequence). The V end lost 0 bases, the J end lost 0 bases, and 10 bases lay between the germline ends. The CDR3 is made up of 15 amino acids. The CDR3 is CASSLVGSGSYEQYF. The CDR3 nucleotides read TGTGCCAGCAGCTTGGTTGGTAGCGGCTCCTACGAGCAGTACTTC. Using reference TRBV5-4 and TRBJ2-7 for the parts outside the CDR3, the full variable domain is ETGVTQSPTHLIKTRGQQVTLRCSSQSGHNTVSWYQQALGQGPQFIFQYYREEENGRGNFPPRFSGLQFPNYSSELNVNALELDDSALYLCASSLVGSGSYEQYFGPGTRLTVT.

The V gene is TRBV5-1, the J gene TRBJ2-7, with D unclear. From germline, CDR1 is SGHRS and CDR2 YFSETQ. This CDR3 has 15 residues. Trimming removed 3 bases from V and 2 bases from J, with 15 bases in between. The CDR3 DNA is TGCGCCAGCAGCTCTCCTGACACAGTAACCTACGAGCAGTACTTC. Residues: CASSSPDTVTYEQYF.

The chain carries TRBV6-5 and TRBJ2-5; weak D call: TRBD2 (5 bases). V lost 7 bases to trimming and J lost 5 bases, with 8 bases between them. The CDR3 contains 11 residues. Germline lookup yields CDR1 MNHEY and CDR2 SVGAGI. The CDR3 region is CASTSGETQYF. Written as DNA, the CDR3 is TGTGCCAGCACCTCGGGGGAGACCCAGTACTTC.

The chain is built from TRBV30 and TRBJ1-6; TRBD1 matches at 9 bases. The J segment lost 7 bases and the V segment lost 1 base, leaving 5 bases of the junction unmatched. The CDR3 covers 15 residues. CDR1 GTSNPN and CDR2 SVGIG come from the germline V gene (reference sequence). CDR3 in amino acids: CAWSASGQGNSPLHF. CDR3 in DNA: TGTGCCTGGAGTGCCTCGGGACAGGGAAATTCACCCCTCCACTTT.

This chain joins TRBV6-1 and TRBJ2-3; D may be TRBD2 (5 bases). Germline CDR1 is MNHNS and CDR2 is SASEGT. The V and J ends lost 6 bases and 2 bases respectively, with 12 bases between them. The CDR3 contains 14 residues. The CDR3 reads CASRRAKDTDTQYF. DNA for the CDR3: TGTGCCAGCAGGAGGGCCAAAGACACAGATACGCAGTATTTT.

This clone was seen only once. This chain links TRBV14 with TRBJ2-3; 9 nucleotides match TRBD2. J was trimmed by 13 bases and V by 1 base; bases with no gene match: 0. There are 11 residues in the CDR3. The germline V gene encodes CDR1 SGHDN and CDR2 FVKESK. The CDR3 DNA sequence: TGTGCCAGCAGCCAAGGACTAGCGGAGTATTTT. Amino acids: CASSQGLAEYF. The full variable domain, rest sourced from reference TRBV14 and TRBJ2-3, is EAGVTQFPSHSVIEKGQTVTLRCDPISGHDNLYWYRRVMGKEIKFLLHFVKESKQDESGMPNNRFLAERTGGTYSTLKVQPAELEDSGVYFCASSQGLAEYFGPGTRLTVL.

This clone was counted a few times. The chain uses TRBV5-6 and TRBJ2-7, with TRBD1 as a possible D gene (6 bases). This CDR3 has 14 residues. From germline, CDR1 is SGHDT and CDR2 YYEEEE. Trimming cost V 0 bases and J 2 bases, with 9 bases left between them. In DNA, the CDR3 is TGTGCCAGCAGCTTGGGGACAGAAACCTACGAGCAGTACTTC. As protein: CASSLGTETYEQYF.

This chain connects TRBV7-9 to TRBJ2-7; 8 positions agree with TRBD2. CDR1 SEHNR and CDR2 FQNEAQ come from the germline V gene (reference sequence). This CDR3 has 17 residues. V lost 4 bases, J lost 2 bases, and 13 bases stayed unmatched. CDR3 nucleotides: TGTGCCAGCAGCTACCGGGTCGTAGGACTAGCTGCCTACGAGCAGTACTTC. It encodes CASSYRVVGLAAYEQYF. Full variable domain (rest looked up from reference TRBV7-9 and TRBJ2-7): DTGVSQNPRHKITKRGQNVTFRCDPISEHNRLYWYRQTLGQGPEFLTYFQNEAQLEKSRLLSDRFSAERPKGSFSTLEIQRTEQGDSAMYLCASSYRVVGLAAYEQYFGPGTRLTVT.

The rearrangement joins TRBV28 to TRBJ2-1, with TRBD1 as a possible D gene (6 bases). CDR3 length equals 15 residues. Germline V lookup: CDR1 MDHEN, CDR2 SYDVKM. Trimming stripped 6 bases from V and 1 base from J, with 13 bases between. CDR3 sequence (DNA): TGTGCCAGCAGCCTGACAGGAGGATCCTACAATGAGCAGTTCTTC. This encodes CASSLTGGSYNEQFF.